This entry features one TCR beta chain sequence. This sample was taken from a study of shared clonotypes between healthy human individuals. Study information: Three plates were used per donor for CD4 naive, three for CD4 memory, two for CD8 naive and one for CD8 memory.

Terminally differentiated effector memory CD45RA+ cells were left out of the naive CD8 fraction, which was CD45RO-negative and positively selected for CCR7. Recent vaccinations or acute infections were absent in the healthy HIV-negative adult donors. There were only Caucasian adults among the donors, and all lived in Nashville, Tennessee. The assay was immunoSEQ multiplex PCR, and TCRdb's table has in-frame clones only and misses some. The sample has around 2.1 million clones; about 93% are singletons. The CDR3 loop spans 16 amino acids. Trimming cost V 3 bases and J 2 bases; bases outside gene matches: 9. Germline V gene data show CDR1 as MNHEY and CDR2 as SMNVEV (reference sequence).

The sequencing sample was made of naive CD8+ T cells from PBMCs. V usage is TRBV27 and J usage is TRBJ2-5, with 7 bases lining up with TRBD1. The clonotype was recovered from a man aged 18 to 29 in good health. Some clones in this sample may be carry-over from other donors' samples. This CDR3 is CASSFGTASFQETQYF. Written as DNA, the CDR3 is TGTGCCAGCAGTTTCGGGACAGCATCGTTTCAAGAGACCCAGTACTTC.